These 2 T cell receptor beta chains originate from one sample sequenced in a study of cytomegalovirus exposure and HLA in healthy donors. PCR involved 60 Vbeta and 13 Jbeta primers. Here immunoSEQ multiplex PCR was the method, and the copy in TCRdb shows in-frame clones only, minus some. The table includes around 170,000 clones, roughly three quarters detected once. The sequenced sample was PBMCs. All receptors derive from a woman aged 45-65 years in good health and CMV-seropositive.

The gene calls are TRBV28 and TRBJ2-7, with TRBD2 as a possible D gene (6 bases). From germline, CDR1 is MDHEN and CDR2 SYDVKM. The CDR3 is made up of 14 amino acids. V was trimmed by 5 bases and J by 1 base, leaving 12 bases between them. The chain's CDR3 is CASSQWGGSYEQYF. The CDR3 nucleotides read TGTGCCAGCAGTCAATGGGGAGGTTCCTACGAGCAGTACTTC.

The V and J genes are TRBV6-5 and TRBJ2-7, with a weak D call TRBD1 (6 bases). V lost 7 bases and J 4 bases, leaving 8 bases between the germline ends. This CDR3 contains 11 residues. CDR1 is MNHEY, CDR2 SVGAGI, per germline. CDR3 nucleotides: TGTGCCAGCATGCAGGGGTACGAGCAGTACTTC. Translation: CASMQGYEQYF.